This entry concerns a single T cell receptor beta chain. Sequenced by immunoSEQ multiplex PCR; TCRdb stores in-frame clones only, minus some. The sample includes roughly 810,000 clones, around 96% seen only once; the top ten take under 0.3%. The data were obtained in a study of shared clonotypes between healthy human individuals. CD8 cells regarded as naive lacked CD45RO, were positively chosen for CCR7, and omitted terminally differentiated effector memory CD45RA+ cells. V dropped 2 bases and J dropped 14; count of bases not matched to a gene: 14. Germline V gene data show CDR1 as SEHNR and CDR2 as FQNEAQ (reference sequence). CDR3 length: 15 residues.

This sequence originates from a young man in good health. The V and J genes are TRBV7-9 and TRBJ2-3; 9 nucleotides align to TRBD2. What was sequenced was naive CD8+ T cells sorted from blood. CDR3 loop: CASSLRLAGFPGGYF. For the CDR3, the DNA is TGTGCCAGCAGCTTACGGCTAGCGGGATTCCCGGGGGGGTATTTT.